Shown below are 18 T cell receptor beta chains from a single sample sequenced in a study of CD8+CD57+ T cells in acquired aplastic anemia. An expansion of CD8+CD57+ cells by flow cytometry had been shown in patients chosen for sequencing. Genomic DNA templated the TCR beta VDJ and CDR3 profiling. Using its own MiXCR run on the reads, TCRdb lists one record per CDR3 protein. The table records under 500,000 distinct CDR3 sequences, around 33% of them present only once. The sample taken for sequencing was sorted CD4+, CD8+, or CD8+CD57+ T cells (not recorded which) from PBMCs. The receptors originated from a human donor with aplastic anemia.

This clonotype has a count of ten or more. The chain couples TRBV7-9 to TRBJ1-2; tentative D call: TRBD1 (5 bases). The CDR3 sequence is 14 residues long. CDR1 is SEHNR and CDR2 is FQNEAQ in the germline V gene (reference sequence). The V end lost 3 bases, the J end lost 7 bases, and 15 bases lay between the germline ends. For the CDR3, the DNA is TGTGCCAGCAGCTTTAAAATCCGGGGACTTGGCTACACCTTC. The encoded protein is CASSFKIRGLGYTF.

This clonotype turned up a few times. The chain has TRBV14 and TRBJ2-7; D perhaps matches TRBD1 (5 bases). This CDR3 has 15 residues. Germline V CDR1 and CDR2: SGHDN, FVKESK. Trimming cost V 1 base and J 4 bases, with 14 bases left between them. The DNA of the CDR3 is TGTGCCAGCAGCCAAGCGGCAGGGATTCAATACGAGCAGTACTTC. It is translated as CASSQAAGIQYEQYF.

The chain carries TRBV20-1 and TRBJ2-5; 9 nucleotides match TRBD2. The CDR3 sequence is 15 residues long. Trimming cost V 3 bases and J 2 bases; bases outside gene matches: 7. CDR1 and CDR2 (germline): DFQATT, SNEGSKA (reference sequence). CDR3 in amino acids: CSASRPSGDQETQYF. The CDR3, as DNA: TGCAGTGCTAGCCGGCCTAGCGGGGATCAAGAGACCCAGTACTTC.

The J gene is TRBJ2-3, the V gene TRBV20-1; TRBD2 agrees at 8 bases. This CDR3 is built from 14 residues. Trimming removed 4 bases from V and 5 bases from J; junction bases left unmatched: 8. Germline V gene lookup returns CDR1 DFQATT and CDR2 SNEGSKA (reference sequence). CDR3 residues: CSANRGGAVDTQYF. CDR3 DNA: TGCAGTGCTAATCGGGGGGGGGCCGTAGATACGCAGTATTTT.

The count of this clonotype is one. The chain carries TRBV29-1 and TRBJ2-1; 10 positions agree with TRBD2. The CDR3 runs to 14 residues. Trimming cost V 7 bases and J 7 bases; bases outside gene matches: 10. Germline assignment: CDR1 SQVTM and CDR2 ANQGSEA. The CDR3 sequence is CSAGRLAGANEQFF. The CDR3 DNA reads as TGCAGCGCCGGACGGCTAGCGGGAGCAAATGAGCAGTTCTTC.

This clonotype was counted at least ten times. The gene calls are TRBV7-9 and TRBJ2-7, with D possibly TRBD1 on 7 matching bases. V dropped 7 bases and J dropped 6 bases, with 16 bases sitting between them. Looked up from germline, CDR1 is SEHNR and CDR2 is FQNEAQ (reference sequence). CDR3 length equals 13 residues. This CDR3 is CASTPRQGGEQYF. For the CDR3, the DNA is TGTGCCAGCACCCCACGACAGGGAGGCGAGCAGTACTTC.

This chain connects TRBV29-1 to TRBJ1-2, with 7 bases that match TRBD1. J lost 7 bases, V lost 0 bases, and 5 bases had no gene match. Germline loops: CDR1 SQVTM, CDR2 ANQGSEA. The CDR3 runs to 13 residues. In DNA form, the CDR3 reads TGCAGCGTTGAAGACAGGGGGGAGGTTGGCTACACCTTC. This sequence encodes CSVEDRGEVGYTF.

This clonotype was picked up a small number of times. The CDR3 spells CASSSNRRGGFHGYTF. In nucleotides, the CDR3 is TGTGCCAGCAGCTCAAATCGGCGGGGGGGCTTTCATGGCTACACCTTC. The chain couples TRBV5-5 to TRBJ1-2, with D perhaps matching TRBD1 (6 bases). The ends were cut back, 3 bases at V and 6 bases at J, with 21 bases in the middle. The CDR3 is 16 residues long. Germline V gene data show CDR1 as SGHKS and CDR2 as YYEKEE (reference sequence).

The table lists this clonotype with many counts. This sequence joins TRBV7-3 and TRBJ2-7; TRBD1 might be the D (6 bases). Trimming pared 2 bases from V and 1 base from J, leaving 12 bases between. The CDR3 extends over 15 amino acids. Germline CDR1 is SGHTA and CDR2 is FQGTGA. CDR3 protein: CASSLAGAGSYEQYF. The CDR3 DNA reads TGTGCCAGCAGCTTAGCAGGGGCTGGATCCTACGAGCAGTACTTC.

This clonotype has only a few counts. The gene calls are TRBV30 and TRBJ2-5, with TRBD1 identical over 7 bases. Germline V gene data show CDR1 as GTSNPN and CDR2 as SVGIG (reference sequence). The CDR3 covers 15 residues. V gave up 0 bases and J gave up 3 bases; unmatched junction bases: 7. CDR3 amino acids: CAWSVGGQGEETQYF. CDR3 nucleotide sequence: TGTGCCTGGAGTGTAGGGGGTCAGGGGGAAGAGACCCAGTACTTC.

In regard to this clonotype: A much bigger clone sits one base away, suggesting this may be a read error. The CDR3: CASSFAPAGQGYGYTF. CDR3 sequence (DNA): TGTGCCAGCAGTTTCGCCCCGGCCGGACAGGGCTATGGCTACACCTTC. The genes are TRBV7-3 and TRBJ1-2, with 8 positions matching TRBD1. J gave up 4 bases and V 6 bases, and 13 bases lay outside the gene matches. The germline gives CDR1 SGHTA, CDR2 FQGTGA. This CDR3 region has 16 residues. The entire variable domain, with the rest obtained from reference TRBV7-3 and TRBJ1-2, is as follows: GAGVSQTPSNKVTEKGKYVELRCDPISGHTALYWYRQSLGQGPEFLIYFQGTGAADDSGLPNDRFFAVRPEGSVSTLKIQRTERGDSAVYLCASSFAPAGQGYGYTFGSGTRLTVV.

This clonotype came up many times. J is TRBJ1-5 and V is TRBV19, with 8 bases that match TRBD1. J gave up 2 bases and V 6 bases, and 6 bases lay outside the gene matches. Germline V gene data show CDR1 as LNHDA and CDR2 as SQIVND (reference sequence). The CDR3 has 15 residues. Here the CDR3 reads CASSSQGVGNQPQHF. CDR3 DNA: TGTGCCAGTAGCTCACAGGGGGTGGGCAATCAGCCCCAGCATTTT.

This clonotype was seen more than once but under ten times. The chain employs TRBV12-3 or TRBV12-4 and TRBJ1-1, with D unresolved. Trimming took off 3 bases at V and 10 bases at J, with 9 bases between the two ends. This CDR3 comprises 11 residues. CDR3 region: CASSLDGRAFF. CDR3 sequence (DNA): TGTGCCAGCAGTTTGGACGGGAGAGCTTTCTTT.

As concerns this clonotype: It may be a read error: a sequence one base away is much more abundant. V usage is TRBV7-9 and J usage is TRBJ2-7; a possible D gene is TRBD1 (5 bases). The CDR3 loop spans 14 amino acids. The V end was cut by 2 bases, the J end by 7 bases, with 15 bases between. From germline, CDR1 is SEHNR and CDR2 FQNEAQ (reference sequence). The CDR3 nucleotides are TGTGCCAGCAGCTTAAGTGACAGCTACAATGAGCAGTACTTC. This sequence encodes CASSLSDSYNEQYF.

The count of this clonotype is one. The chain uses TRBV10-1 and TRBJ1-6; TRBD1 is a possible D gene (5 bases). Germline values: CDR1 WNHNN, CDR2 SYGVQD (reference sequence). The CDR3 totals 14 residues. The ends were cut back, 2 bases at V and 13 bases at J, with 15 bases in the middle. The CDR3 reads CASSEIGAVWPLHF. In DNA form, the CDR3 reads TGCGCCAGCAGTGAGATCGGGGCGGTTTGGCCCCTCCACTTT.

Many counts were recorded for this clonotype. This rearrangement joins TRBV3-1 to TRBJ2-7, with 8 nucleotides matching TRBD2. Losses at the gene ends were 4 bases for V and 5 bases for J; bases not matched to a gene: 1. The CDR3 length is 12 residues. The germline V gene has CDR1 LGHDT and CDR2 YNNKEL (reference sequence). The CDR3 spells CASSRTSHEQYF. The CDR3 DNA reads as TGTGCCAGCAGCCGGACTAGCCACGAGCAGTACTTC.

The V call is TRBV27, the J call TRBJ2-7; 7 bases map to TRBD1. The trim removed 4 bases at V and 4 bases at J, leaving 7 bases unmatched. Germline V gene sequence: CDR1 MNHEY, CDR2 SMNVEV (reference sequence). The length of the CDR3 is 14 residues. The CDR3 reads CASSSTGQLYEQYF. As DNA, the CDR3 is TGTGCCAGCAGTTCAACGGGACAGCTTTACGAGCAGTACTTC.

This clonotype has a count of ten or more. This sequence joins TRBV24-1 and TRBJ1-5; 7 bases match TRBD1. From germline, CDR1 is KGHDR and CDR2 SFDVKD. Trimming removed 4 bases from V and 0 bases from J; junction bases left unmatched: 5. The CDR3 consists of 16 residues. The CDR3 loop reads CATSDKGTDSNQPQHF. CDR3 coding DNA: TGTGCCACCAGTGACAAAGGGACAGATAGCAATCAGCCCCAGCATTTT.